Reported below is one TCR beta chain. The junction does not match germline at one end; this may be a read error. The sample comes from a study of shared clonotypes between healthy human individuals. CDR1 and CDR2 from the germline V gene are SGHNT and YYREEE (reference sequence). The CDR3 is made up of 16 amino acids. This table comes from immunoSEQ multiplex PCR, and its TCRdb copy is limited to in-frame clones, with some not included. The repertoire holds about 960,000 clones, approximately 80% seen once, with around 1.5% in the top ten. This chain connects TRBV5-4 to TRBJ2-1, with 9 bases fitting TRBD2. Sequenced material: memory CD4+ T cells sorted from blood. Subset specified: CD45RA-negative fraction. This TCR was sampled from a man between 18 and 35 years old in good health. CDR3 coding DNA: TGTGCCAGCACCTTGGCGCTAGGCGGGGGGGGTAATGAGCAGTTCTTC. Translating it yields CASTLALGGGGNEQFF.